This section outlines one T cell receptor beta chain sequence together with its context. Its target is not known. A J-beta primer mix and a sample-barcoded 5' primer were used in a second PCR of roughly 7 to 12 cycles. A template-switch adaptor with 12 random nucleotides tagged each cDNA molecule. Each sample yielded at least 2.5 million CDR3-containing paired-end reads. Using its own MiXCR run on the 5' RACE reads, TCRdb lists one record per CDR3 protein. The data show more than 700,000 distinct CDR3 sequences, about half seen once. The data originate from a study of blood T cells in healthy people across ages. The CDR3 covers 16 residues. CDR1 is MNHEY and CDR2 is SVGAGI in the germline V gene. With V trimmed by 2 bases and J by 5 bases, 9 bases remained unmatched. Findings of the study overall: Roughly linear age-related decline in beta diversity appeared, significant by age approximately 41.

The chain combines TRBV6-5 with TRBJ2-3; 8 bases match TRBD2. This sequence originates from an elderly man in good health. The sequencing input was blood. CDR3 coding DNA: TGTGCCAGCAGTTACCGAGGGACTAGGGTGGGAGATACGCAGTATTTT. It is translated as CASSYRGTRVGDTQYF.